These 32 T cell receptor beta chains came from one sample sequenced in a study of CD8 T cells in ankylosing spondylitis. Study-level results: There was a TCR beta motif, made of 7 to 9 highly homologous variants, that appeared characteristic of ankylosing spondylitis blood.

Their specific antigens are unknown. TCRdb itself ran the 5' RACE reads through MiXCR, one entry per CDR3 protein. This table holds about 800,000 distinct CDR3 sequences, about 11% found once. The sample was blood, either unsorted or a sorted T cell fraction (not recorded which). The receptors stem from a male donor with ankylosing spondylitis.

At least ten counts were recorded for this clonotype. The V call is TRBV25-1, the J call TRBJ2-7; TRBD2 is a possible D gene (6 bases). Deletions cut 5 bases from V and 4 bases from J, with 12 bases between. Germline lookup yields CDR1 MGHDK and CDR2 SYGVNS. The CDR3 runs 13 residues. The CDR3 region is CASSPPRGYEQYF. CDR3 bases: TGTGCCAGCAGTCCCCCGCGGGGTTACGAGCAGTACTTC.

A word on this clonotype: This likely comes from a read error, as the CDR3 has no conserved phenylalanine or tryptophan at its end. V gene TRBV28 combines with J gene TRBJ2-1, with no clear D. From germline, CDR1 is MDHEN and CDR2 SYDVKM. The germline V and J ends were trimmed by 9 bases and 5 bases, with 11 bases remaining between them. The CDR3 loop spans 12 amino acids. CDR3 protein: CASITPNNEQFV. In DNA form, the CDR3 reads TGTGCCAGTATAACACCTAACAATGAGCAGTTCGTC.

The chain links TRBV6-1 to TRBJ1-1; TRBD1 might be the D (5 bases). The CDR3 spans 14 residues. Germline V CDR1 and CDR2: MNHNS, SASEGT. The germline V and J ends were trimmed by 6 bases and 8 bases, with 19 bases remaining between them. CDR3 coding DNA: TGTGCCAGCAGACGCAGCGGGGCTAACCTCGAAGCTTTCTTT. It yields the protein CASRRSGANLEAFF.

This clonotype was counted between two and nine times. CDR3 sequence reads: CASSAGGQGAVGGNTIYF. The DNA for the CDR3 is TGCGCCAGCAGCGCGGGAGGACAGGGCGCTGTTGGAGGAAACACCATATATTTT. This chain joins TRBV5-1 and TRBJ1-3, with 8 bases fitting TRBD1. Germline CDR1 and CDR2: SGHRS and YFSETQ. The V segment lost 4 bases and the J segment 4 bases; nucleotides outside the gene matches: 16. The CDR3 has 18 amino acids.

The chain carries TRBV2 and TRBJ2-1; D is undetermined. Germline-derived CDR1 and CDR2 are SNHLY and FYNNEI. This CDR3 comprises 15 residues. Trimming cost V 3 bases and J 2 bases, with 11 bases left between them. The DNA for the CDR3 is TGTGCCAGCAGTGATGAGCAGGCAGCCTACAATGAGCAGTTCTTC. This translates into CASSDEQAAYNEQFF.

The V call is TRBV5-6, the J call TRBJ2-3, with D perhaps TRBD2 (5 bases). CDR1 and CDR2 from the germline V gene are SGHDT and YYEEEE. The CDR3 length is 13 residues. V was trimmed by 6 bases and J by 6 bases, leaving 14 bases between them. The CDR3 region has the DNA TGTGCCAGCAACTTAGGACTCACGGATACGCAGTATTTT. This codes for CASNLGLTDTQYF.

This clonotype was counted a few times. In DNA, the CDR3 is TGTGCCAGCAGCGCACCGTCGAATACGCAGTATTTT. Protein: CASSAPSNTQYF. V is TRBV7-9 and J is TRBJ2-3; D not certain. Trimming cost V 5 bases and J 7 bases, with 10 bases left between them. Germline assignment: CDR1 SEHNR and CDR2 FQNEAQ (reference sequence). There are 12 residues in the CDR3.

The chain carries TRBV27 and TRBJ2-1; 8 nucleotides match TRBD2. The length of the CDR3 is 15 residues. CDR1 and CDR2 from the germline V gene are MNHEY and SMNVEV (reference sequence). V shed 6 bases and J 6 bases; nucleotides not matched to a gene: 10. The CDR3 coding sequence is TGTGCCAGCAGAACTAGTGGGCTAGCGGGCAATGAGCAGTTCTTC. Translating gives CASRTSGLAGNEQFF.

This clonotype was seen a handful of times. This chain uses TRBV20-1 with TRBJ1-2, with unresolved D. The CDR3 covers 12 residues. Per germline, CDR1 DFQATT and CDR2 SNEGSKA (reference sequence). Trimming stripped 3 bases from V and 8 bases from J, with 13 bases between. The CDR3 sequence: CSARTDNDGYTF. The CDR3 bases are TGCAGTGCTAGGACCGACAACGACGGCTACACCTTC.

Concerning this clonotype: One end of the junction fails to match germline, which may point to a read error. This sequence joins TRBV20-1 and TRBJ1-2, with D possibly being TRBD1 (5 bases). The germline V gene encodes CDR1 DFQATT and CDR2 SNEGSKA (reference sequence). The length of the CDR3 is 17 residues. CDR3 amino acids: CCARVPWGRRGDYGYTF. CDR3 DNA: TGCTGTGCTAGAGTTCCCTGGGGCAGGCGAGGGGACTATGGCTACACCTTC.

The chain uses TRBV18 and TRBJ1-6; the D is unclear. V was trimmed by 2 bases and J by 14 bases, leaving 16 bases between them. CDR1 and CDR2 from the germline V gene are KGHSH and LQKENI. CDR3 length equals 14 residues. The DNA of the CDR3 is TGTGCCAGCTCACCAGAGCAGGCCCAATCCACCCTCCACTTT. Translating it yields CASSPEQAQSTLHF.

The table lists this clonotype with a few counts. The rearrangement joins TRBV20-1 to TRBJ2-1, with 14 bases aligning to TRBD2. Germline V gene data show CDR1 as DFQATT and CDR2 as SNEGSKA (reference sequence). The junction had 6 bases not matched to a gene; V was cut back by 3 bases and J by 14 bases. This CDR3 region has 13 residues. CDR3 sequence: CSASAGLAGGEFF. As DNA, the CDR3 is TGCAGTGCTAGCGCTGGACTAGCGGGGGGCGAGTTCTTC.

The chain links TRBV5-1 to TRBJ1-1; unclear D gene. Per germline, CDR1 SGHRS and CDR2 YFSETQ. CDR3 length equals 12 residues. The V gene lost 0 bases and the J gene lost 5 bases, with 5 bases spanning the gap. CDR3 sequence: CASSLVRTEAFF. The CDR3, as DNA: TGCGCCAGCAGCTTGGTTCGGACTGAAGCTTTCTTT.

This clonotype was observed many times. CDR3 protein: CASSSDLMNTEAFF. CDR3 DNA sequence: TGCGCCAGCAGCTCAGACTTAATGAACACTGAAGCTTTCTTT. V and J are TRBV5-1 and TRBJ1-1, with D uncertain. The CDR3 has 14 residues. Germline values: CDR1 SGHRS, CDR2 YFSETQ. Trimming stripped 3 bases from V and 0 bases from J, with 9 bases between.

The chain is built from TRBV6-1 and TRBJ2-4; 7 nucleotides align to TRBD1. Germline CDR1 reads MNHNS; CDR2 reads SASEGT. The CDR3 runs to 15 residues. The ends lost 6 bases at V and 1 base at J; junction bases unmatched: 6. The CDR3 DNA reads TGTGCCAGCAGAGGACAGGATGGTGCCAAAAACATTCAGTACTTC. Its protein product is CASRGQDGAKNIQYF.

The chain links TRBV7-2 to TRBJ1-1, with D uncertain. Germline assignment: CDR1 SGHTA and CDR2 FQGNSA. The V end lost 0 bases, the J end lost 7 bases, and 21 bases lay between the germline ends. The CDR3 loop spans 17 amino acids. The CDR3 loop is CASSLAFRSQNVIEAFF. The CDR3 DNA reads as TGTGCCAGCAGCTTAGCGTTTAGGTCACAGAATGTAATTGAAGCTTTCTTT. The entire variable domain, with the rest obtained from reference TRBV7-2 and TRBJ1-1, is as follows: GAGVSQSPSNKVTEKGKDVELRCDPISGHTALYWYRQSLGQGLEFLIYFQGNSAPDKSGLPSDRFSAERTGGSVSTLTIQRTQQEDSAVYLCASSLAFRSQNVIEAFFGQGTRLTVV.

This clonotype was seen a few times. V is TRBV7-6 and J is TRBJ1-5; the D is unclear. The ends were cut back, 5 bases at V and 5 bases at J, with 10 bases in the middle. The CDR3 contains 13 residues. Germline loops: CDR1 SGHVS, CDR2 FNYEAQ. CDR3 bases: TGTGCCAGCAGCGCTAAACCACATCAGCCCCAGCATTTT. Its translation: CASSAKPHQPQHF.

A word on this clonotype: At one of its ends the junction is not consistent with the germline gene, which may arise from a read error. DNA for the CDR3: TGTGCCAGCAGTCCCGACCCTACGGGGTACACTGAAGCTTCCTTT. This translates into CASSPDPTGYTEASF. V and J are TRBV12-3 or TRBV12-4 and TRBJ1-1; D gene ambiguous. The CDR3 length is 15 residues.

This clonotype was seen a few times. The chain is built from TRBV7-2 and TRBJ1-5; 12 nucleotides agree with TRBD1. Germline-derived CDR1 and CDR2 are SGHTA and FQGNSA. The V segment lost 2 bases and the J segment 11 bases; nucleotides outside the gene matches: 10. The CDR3 length is 16 residues. The chain's CDR3 is CASSLLGTGGGIAQHF. The CDR3 bases are TGTGCCAGCAGCTTATTGGGGACAGGGGGCGGGATAGCCCAGCATTTT.

This clonotype was seen ten or more times. The chain couples TRBV20-1 to TRBJ2-1; 8 nucleotides line up with TRBD2. This CDR3 contains 14 residues. V was pared by 2 bases and J by 0 bases, with 0 bases of the junction left unmatched. Germline CDR1 is DFQATT and CDR2 is SNEGSKA (reference sequence). The CDR3 protein is CSARLAGSYNEQFF. The CDR3 DNA follows: TGCAGTGCTAGACTAGCGGGCTCCTACAATGAGCAGTTCTTC.

The CDR3 loop is CASSFLQGAAYNEQFF. The CDR3 DNA sequence: TGTGCCAGCAGCTTTTTACAGGGGGCGGCGTACAATGAGCAGTTCTTC. V is TRBV7-2 and J is TRBJ2-1; 9 nucleotides line up with TRBD1. The CDR3 consists of 16 residues. V was pared by 3 bases and J by 4 bases, with 7 bases of the junction left unmatched. Germline CDR1 is SGHTA and CDR2 is FQGNSA.

This clonotype has only a few counts. The V and J genes are TRBV10-2 and TRBJ2-5; no definite D call. Per germline, CDR1 WSHSY and CDR2 SAAADI. V was pared by 6 bases and J by 5 bases, with 13 bases between. This CDR3 is built from 13 residues. The CDR3 nucleotides read TGCGCCAGCAGGCCCGGCGGCTGGGAGACCCAGTACTTC. Its protein product is CASRPGGWETQYF.

This clonotype was counted ten times or more. The V and J genes are TRBV29-1 and TRBJ2-7, with no clear D. Germline V gives CDR1 SQVTM, CDR2 ANQGSEA. The CDR3 length is 11 residues. V was clipped by 0 bases and J by 7 bases, with 7 bases between them. The CDR3 bases are TGCAGCGTTGAAGACCGCGATGAGCAGTACTTC. Translating gives CSVEDRDEQYF.

This clonotype was observed a few times. CDR3: CASTRSSSYNEQFF. For the CDR3, the DNA is TGTGCCAGCACCAGATCGAGCTCCTACAATGAGCAGTTCTTC. This chain joins TRBV7-2 and TRBJ2-1; D call uncertain. This CDR3 is 14 amino acids long. Germline V gene sequence: CDR1 SGHTA, CDR2 FQGNSA. Trimming cost V 7 bases and J 0 bases, with 10 bases left between them.

This clonotype appeared a few times. The chain carries TRBV7-2 and TRBJ1-2; 8 nucleotides line up with TRBD1. CDR1 and CDR2 from the germline V gene are SGHTA and FQGNSA. Losses at the gene ends were 5 bases for V and 6 bases for J; bases not matched to a gene: 5. CDR3 size: 13 residues. The CDR3 spells CASSTRTGHGYTF. Written as DNA, the CDR3 is TGTGCCAGCAGCACCAGGACAGGGCATGGCTACACCTTC.

The table lists this clonotype with many counts. This chain uses TRBV20-1 with TRBJ2-5; D is undetermined. Trimming took off 5 bases at V and 5 bases at J, with 6 bases between the two ends. Looked up from germline, CDR1 is DFQATT and CDR2 is SNEGSKA (reference sequence). CDR3 length equals 10 residues. DNA for the CDR3: TGCAGTGCTGGATGGGAGACCCAGTACTTC. Translation: CSAGWETQYF.

Only a few counts were recorded for this clonotype. The V and J genes are TRBV6-1 and TRBJ2-1; TRBD2 is a possible D gene (5 bases). CDR1 is MNHNS and CDR2 is SASEGT in the germline V gene. V lost 7 bases to trimming and J lost 5 bases, with 15 bases between them. CDR3 length: 14 residues. CDR3 residues: CASTQSGENNEQFF. CDR3 DNA: TGTGCCAGCACCCAGTCCGGGGAAAACAATGAGCAGTTCTTC.

This clonotype was detected only a few times. The chain couples TRBV7-9 to TRBJ2-5; D unclear. Trimming stripped 5 bases from V and 1 base from J, with 11 bases between. The CDR3 consists of 14 residues. The V gene's germline CDR1 is SEHNR and CDR2 FQNEAQ (reference sequence). The CDR3 DNA is TGTGCCAGCAGCCCCCAGCTATTCCAAGAGACCCAGTACTTC. It yields the protein CASSPQLFQETQYF.

This clonotype has just a few counts. The genes are TRBV24-1 and TRBJ2-2; D call uncertain. Germline V gives CDR1 KGHDR, CDR2 SFDVKD. Deletions cut 4 bases from V and 4 bases from J, with 15 bases between. The CDR3 sequence is 16 residues long. CDR3 region: CATSDPRSRPTGELFF. In nucleotides, the CDR3 is TGTGCCACCAGTGACCCCCGGTCCAGACCCACCGGGGAGCTGTTTTTT.

This clonotype appeared a few times. The gene calls are TRBV4-2 and TRBJ2-2, with 8 bases lining up with TRBD2. Germline lookup yields CDR1 LGHNA and CDR2 YNFKEQ. V shed 3 bases, J shed 4 bases, and the junction held 4 bases outside the gene matches. The CDR3 consists of 15 residues. The CDR3 spells CASSHAGGTTGELFF. In nucleotides, the CDR3 is TGTGCCAGCAGCCACGCGGGGGGCACCACCGGGGAGCTGTTTTTT.

This clonotype came up a few times. The chain carries TRBV20-1 and TRBJ2-1; D is unresolved. The germline V and J ends were trimmed by 4 bases and 5 bases, with 12 bases remaining between them. The CDR3 spans 13 residues. Germline V lookup: CDR1 DFQATT, CDR2 SNEGSKA (reference sequence). CDR3 in amino acids: CSATSARNNEQFF. CDR3 bases: TGCAGTGCTACCTCCGCCCGTAACAATGAGCAGTTCTTC.

This clonotype has at least ten counts. V usage is TRBV29-1 and J usage is TRBJ2-7; tentatively, D is TRBD1 (5 bases). The CDR3 length is 12 residues. Trimming stripped 8 bases from V and 7 bases from J, with 18 bases between. Germline V gene data show CDR1 as SQVTM and CDR2 as ANQGSEA. In DNA, the CDR3 is TGCAGCCTCTCGTCTGGGGCCGGGGAGCAGTACTTC. Protein product: CSLSSGAGEQYF.